This T cell receptor beta chain was identified in a study of blood T cell repertoires in COVID-19. In terms of age and location, participants ranged from roughly 18 to 100 years and lived in about two dozen US areas. The assay was immunoSEQ multiplex PCR, and TCRdb's table has in-frame clones only and misses some. This table holds a few hundred thousand clones, approximately 90% found once. The sequenced material came from PBMCs or T cells enriched from blood (not recorded which). The sequence came from a woman aged 60-70 years who had recovered from COVID-19.

CDR3 DNA sequence: TGTGCCAGCACCGAACGGGGGAGGGAAGCTGGGGCCAACGTCCTGACTTTC. As protein: CASTERGREAGANVLTF. This sequence joins TRBV2 and TRBJ2-6; TRBD2 aligns across 7 bases. Germline-derived CDR1 and CDR2 are SNHLY and FYNNEI. This CDR3 is built from 17 residues. V lost 7 bases, J lost 2 bases, and 11 bases stayed unmatched.